This TCR beta chain stems from a study of cytomegalovirus exposure and HLA in healthy donors (dated by TCRdb to the late 2010s). Notes on the research overall: In an earlier analysis of approximately 500 of the donors, around 290 Gb of sequence data and about 110 million unique TCR beta sequences from about 190 million T cells were reported. Alongside the repertoire data, information on donor age, sex, ethnicity and CMV serostatus was compiled. HLA typing covered class I and class II loci at four-digit resolution. Every discovery cohort repertoire had been produced on one sequencing platform. The later analysis used no new phenotypic data to find candidate immune exposures, relying instead on TCR beta sequences and their occurrence across donors. A later analysis re-examined previously published TCR beta repertoires from 600 to 700 donors and added high-resolution HLA genotyping to investigate patterns of TCR occurrence. The number of donors typed differed by locus, with roughly 620-640 for A, B, C, DRB1 and DQB1, around 560 for DQA1, about 610 for DPA1, and 472 for DPB1. To predict cytomegalovirus infection status, the study brought together high-throughput TCR immunosequencing, statistical association of individual TCRs with disease status, and machine learning. The study was designed to test whether signatures of past pathogen exposure could be identified by cataloging public T cell receptors. In addition to the first cohort of 666 subjects, a separate validation cohort of 100 to 150 different subjects was used. Four or five DR-DQ haplotypes were handled as single units for association and clustering because linkage in the cohort was strong. Genome-wide SNP genotypes for about 55% of the 666 donors were used in a later genetic analysis, which treated that subset as a discovery cohort. About 310 gigabases of sequencing data and approximately 84 million unique TCR sequences were included in an early release covering over 600 HLA-typed donors. Using immunosequencing, the study profiled T cell repertoires from 550 to 750 subjects and related those repertoires to cytomegalovirus serostatus. Among about 400 genotyped donors of the cohort, an average of roughly 230,000 unique TCR beta nucleotide sequences was sequenced per donor, of which 15% to 20% were non-productive. An earlier analysis of 587 of the donors used high-throughput TCR beta sequencing to judge whether each TCR beta V gene segment behaved as functional or pseudogenic. Among the roughly 380 genotyped donors, around 81% belonged to the genetic ancestry cluster associated with self-reported Caucasian donors. The paper's findings and limits, for the study overall: In a later analysis, TCR association rates were found to vary across HLA loci, with the most associated TCRs seen for DRB1 alleles and the fewest for HLA-C alleles. In a later analysis, HLA-associated TCR beta chains were found to be more clonally expanded and to have lower generation probabilities than equally common non-associated chains. Three of the identified cytomegalovirus-associated TCR beta chains were confirmed in vitro to be specific for cytomegalovirus antigens. In an earlier analysis of approximately 590 of the donors, most TCR beta V segments appeared in productive rearrangements about 90% or about 30% of the time, broadly matching IMGT annotations. Only TCR beta chains were sequenced in this cohort, and the absence of alpha or paired-chain data limited detectable features. In a later analysis, most CMV-associated TCR beta chains were found to appear HLA-restricted, with HLA associations seemingly driven largely by CMV exposure. In a later analysis, more than 15,000 TCR beta sequences were associated with specific HLA alleles at a false discovery rate of 0.05. A further reported finding was that TCR beta sequences accurately predicted the HLA-A and HLA-B alleles for most subjects in the first cohort. HLA typing was unavailable for some donors at each locus, so association tests used only the typed subset. According to the authors, the approach could potentially be generalized to other disease states and immunological phenotypes. The earlier analysis of approximately 540 of the donors excluded 15 to 20 rarely observed V segments, including chromosome 9 orphons, because counts were too low. Roughly uniform sequencing depth across donors was assumed in presence/absence analyses, although this assumption may not hold. When HLA alleles, especially DR and DQ, strongly co-occurred, attributing TCR associations to individual alleles was difficult. The study gave a list of around 170 TCR beta chains associated with cytomegalovirus. Compared with the approximately 720-donor mean, donors in an Asian-associated ancestry cluster had fewer N-insertions in productive TCRs, according to a later genetic analysis. For the cohort, immune exposure information was limited to CMV serostatus. The classifier was reported to diagnose cytomegalovirus status with high specificity and sensitivity in both the original and validation cohorts. A cluster of highly shared sequence variants was judged likely to represent a technical artifact of the sequencing pipeline. V-gene and J-gene trimming of TCR beta chains was associated with a missense DCLRE1C variant in a later genetic analysis, and the association was replicated in an independent cohort. According to a later analysis, parvovirus B19, influenza, CMV and Epstein-Barr virus appeared linked to several top co-occurrence clusters. Because the 87-base-pair reads could not distinguish some IMGT-functional V segments, including TRBV6-2 and TRBV6-3, those segments were excluded. Most TCR sequences were observed very rarely across donors, whereas some public TCRs were present in many individuals. Linkage disequilibrium might explain the correlated functional status among segregating V segments, but an unknown experimental factor could not be ruled out.

The CDR3 starts with the cysteine, ends with the phenylalanine, and has 15 residues. Here the CDR3 DNA is all that survives: 45 bases in frame from base 1. V trim: 3 bases; J trim: 4 bases; unmatched bases: 8. Reading the germline V gene gives CDR1 SGDLS and CDR2 YYNGEE. The cohort was made up of under 800 healthy bone marrow donors. All cohort members were sampled while nominally healthy, although unrecorded immune exposures were likely present. The donor was CMV seronegative and was included in the group of a few hundred seronegative cohort members. Every donor gave a peripheral blood sample, and the peripheral blood mononuclear cells from that sample were used for TCR beta sequencing. The Qiagen DNeasy Blood Extraction Kit was used to extract genomic DNA from the blood cell samples. Library prep was done by the immunoSEQ multiplex PCR assay. For the multiplex PCR, a mixture combining 60 forward primers for TCR Vbeta segments and 13 reverse primers for TCR Jbeta segments was used. The CDR3 region of rearranged TCR beta genes was amplified from genomic DNA with a multiplex PCR assay. The amplified TCR beta libraries were sequenced on the Illumina HiSeq System as 87-base-pair reads. In the original analysis: A later analysis counted some 80 million unique TCR beta chains across the roughly 700 repertoires, and 10 million to 12 million of these chains were shared by at least two donors. Raw reads were error-corrected and collapsed into unique sequences by a nearest-neighbor algorithm in which closely related sequences were merged to remove PCR and sequencing errors. V, D and J gene segments were assigned by aligning CDR3 sequences to IMGT reference sequences. Each retained sequence needed at least a six-nucleotide match to both a V gene segment and a J gene segment. Rearrangements were called productive when the CDR3 lacked stop codons and stayed in frame with V and J; all others were non-productive. Following IMGT convention, CDR3 was defined as the stretch from the second conserved V-encoded cysteine up to the conserved J-encoded phenylalanine. In an earlier analysis of approximately 500 of the donors, sequences lacking an unambiguous match to a single V gene segment were excluded. In an earlier analysis of some 590 of the donors, V segments were called functional above 56.7% productive rearrangements and were called segregating when the between-donor standard deviation exceeded 5%. A statistical classification framework was developed to diagnose cytomegalovirus status using the catalog of TCR beta chain sequences. In a later analysis, TCR nucleotide sequences were compared against IMGT/GENE-DB human TR gene sequences so that V and J genes could be assigned. In a later analysis, CDR3 sequences and most-parsimonious VDJ recombination scenarios were assigned using the TCRdist pipeline. A later analysis defined each TCR beta chain by its CDR3 amino acid sequence plus V-gene family, and excluded reads lacking a unique V-gene family. As a way to deal with suspected cross-contamination and a sequencing artifact, a later analysis dropped 450 to 600 nucleotide sequences that were highly shared and had low generation probability. In a later analysis, a clonal expansion index for each public chain was calculated from normalized within-repertoire ranks of inferred template counts. A later analysis computed generation probabilities with a VDJ recombination model fitted to out-of-frame rearrangements, and checked the results against IGoR. Hypergeometric tests were used in a later analysis to score TCR-TCR, TCR-HLA and TCR-CMV co-occurrence, with a repertoire-size bias correction applied to the TCR pairs. A later analysis estimated false discovery rates by permuting HLA or CMV assignments 20 times. A later analysis grouped co-occurring TCRs with DBSCAN, adding TCRdist sequence similarity when clustering within HLA-allele-positive subsets. Co-occurrence clustering excluded repertoires with fewer than 30,000 or more than 120,000 public chains, plus five with anomalous nucleotide sharing. The immuneACCESS repertoire file appears here via TCRdb, limited to in-frame rearrangements. These files lack a portion of the clones; in checked studies, under half of the deficit traces to unresolved V genes, and the cause of the others is not known. From that table come the V and J calls and clone size; the DNA was used to work out D and trimming. A total of 100,000 to 150,000 clones appear in this sample, approximately 85% of them only once. The ten largest account for more than 1.5% of the sample.

Of note for this clone: Its antigen specificity is not known. No clone much larger than this one lies a single base away; base qualities are absent.

Recombination linked TRBV9 to TRBJ2-7, and TRBD1 matches 9 of the central bases. The sample consisted of PBMCs. The origin of this receptor is a boy under 18 in good health and CMV-seronegative. DNA sequence: TGTGCCAGCAGCGAGGGACAGGGCCGGCCGTACGAGCAGTACTTC. It encodes CASSEGQGRPYEQYF. Outside the CDR3, residues come from the reference TRBV9 and TRBJ2-7 proteins, so the full variable domain is: DSGVTQTPKHLITATGQRVTLRCSPRSGDLSVYWYQQSLDQGLQFLIQYYNGEERAKGNILERFSAQQFPDLHSELNLSSLELGDSALYFCASSEGQGRPYEQYFGPGTRLTVT.